These 30 T cell receptor beta chains were all obtained from the same sample, sequenced in a study of OX40 agonist ivuxolimab in advanced cancers. Produced via immunoSEQ multiplex PCR; TCRdb's table is partial and in-frame only. Counted here are around 84,000 clones, around 92% occurring once; the ten biggest clones make up 0.5% to 0.55%. The starting material was CD4+ or CD8+ T cells sorted from blood, obtained in a trial of the OX40 agonist ivuxolimab. These TCRs come from an adult with an advanced solid tumor such as melanoma, head and neck, liver or kidney cancer.

The chain couples TRBV5-4 to TRBJ1-4; D gene unclear. Per the germline V gene, CDR1 is SGHNT and CDR2 is YYREEE (reference sequence). V lost 4 bases and J 8 bases, leaving 15 bases between the germline ends. This CDR3 spans 14 amino acids. CDR3 sequence: CASSAWPQNEKLFF. DNA for the CDR3: TGTGCCAGCAGCGCTTGGCCACAGAACGAAAAACTGTTTTTT.

This sequence joins TRBV15 and TRBJ1-2; D remains ambiguous. Germline CDR1 LNHNV, CDR2 YYDKDF (reference sequence). This CDR3 has 15 residues. V lost 0 bases to trimming and J lost 5 bases, with 13 bases between them. CDR3 sequence: CATSREGWAPYGYTF. The CDR3 DNA sequence: TGTGCCACCAGCAGAGAAGGCTGGGCCCCATATGGCTACACCTTC.

The chain combines TRBV7-9 with TRBJ1-3; 8 bases match TRBD1. This CDR3 comprises 18 residues. Germline V gene data show CDR1 as SEHNR and CDR2 as FQNEAQ (reference sequence). The ends lost 1 base at V and 0 bases at J; junction bases unmatched: 8. In DNA, the CDR3 is TGTGCCAGCAGCTTAGGGACAGGACAGGGCTACTCTGGAAACACCATATATTTT. It specifies CASSLGTGQGYSGNTIYF.

This clone has just one count. The chain links TRBV11-2 to TRBJ1-4; TRBD1 agrees at 8 bases. Germline CDR1 and CDR2: SGHAT and FQNNGV. The CDR3 runs 15 residues. The J segment lost 15 bases and the V segment lost 5 bases, leaving 17 bases of the junction unmatched. The chain's CDR3 is CASSSHGTGLGSVFF. The CDR3 DNA reads as TGTGCCAGCAGCAGCCATGGGACAGGTCTAGGGTCGGTGTTTTTT.

V usage is TRBV5-1 and J usage is TRBJ1-1, with TRBD1 identical over 7 bases. V lost 7 bases and J lost 0; bases outside the gene matches: 3. The CDR3 has 13 amino acids. Germline CDR1 and CDR2: SGHRS and YFSETQ. The CDR3 coding sequence is TGCGCCAGCGCGGGACAGATGAACACTGAAGCTTTCTTT. It specifies CASAGQMNTEAFF.

The V and J genes are TRBV7-8 and TRBJ2-7, with TRBD1 matching over 7 bases. J lost 5 bases, V lost 0 bases, and 4 bases had no gene match. Per germline, CDR1 SGHVS and CDR2 FQNEAQ. The CDR3 length is 14 residues. CDR3 nucleotides: TGTGCCAGCAGCTTAGCCGGGACAGTCCACGAGCAGTACTTC. It translates to CASSLAGTVHEQYF.

The chain has TRBV18 and TRBJ2-3; D not resolved. Germline CDR1 is KGHSH and CDR2 is LQKENI. The CDR3 runs to 15 residues. Trimming shortened V by 4 bases and J by 0 bases, and 11 bases separated the two germline ends. The CDR3 protein is CASSQNTASTDTQYF. CDR3 bases: TGTGCCAGCTCACAAAACACCGCAAGCACAGATACGCAGTATTTT. Based on the CDR3 plus reference TRBV18 and TRBJ2-3, the full variable domain is NAGVMQNPRHLVRRRGQEARLRCSPMKGHSHVYWYRQLPEEGLKFMVYLQKENIIDESGMPKERFSAEFPKEGPSILRIQQVVRGDSAAYFCASSQNTASTDTQYFGPGTRLTVL.

The chain uses TRBV5-1 and TRBJ2-1; no firm D call. The CDR3 is 14 amino acids. Germline CDR1 reads SGHRS; CDR2 reads YFSETQ. Trimming removed 0 bases from V and 0 bases from J, with 4 bases in between. This chain's CDR3 is CASSLALSYNEQFF. The CDR3 DNA follows: TGCGCCAGCAGCTTGGCCCTCTCCTACAATGAGCAGTTCTTC. Full variable domain (remainder filled in from reference TRBV5-1 and TRBJ2-1): KAGVTQTPRYLIKTRGQQVTLSCSPISGHRSVSWYQQTPGQGLQFLFEYFSETQRNKGNFPGRFSGRQFSNSRSEMNVSTLELGDSALYLCASSLALSYNEQFFGPGTRLTVL.

The rearrangement joins TRBV7-3 to TRBJ2-1; TRBD1 aligns across 10 bases. This CDR3 has 16 amino acids. V was clipped by 5 bases and J by 4 bases; unmatched bases: 8. Germline CDR1 reads SGHTA; CDR2 reads FQGTGA. In nucleotides, the CDR3 is TGTGCCAGCAGCCCAAGGGACAGGGGCAAATACAATGAGCAGTTCTTC. This codes for CASSPRDRGKYNEQFF.

V gene TRBV25-1 combines with J gene TRBJ2-7; D gene uncertain. Germline loops: CDR1 MGHDK, CDR2 SYGVNS. The V end was cut by 8 bases, the J end by 5 bases, with 16 bases between. The CDR3 totals 13 residues. This chain's CDR3 is CASERSRHHEQYF. The CDR3 coding sequence is TGTGCCAGCGAAAGATCCCGACACCACGAGCAGTACTTC.

The V gene is TRBV7-9, the J gene TRBJ2-1, with 12 bases identical to TRBD1. V dropped 0 bases and J dropped 7; count of bases not matched to a gene: 4. Germline assignment: CDR1 SEHNR and CDR2 FQNEAQ (reference sequence). The CDR3 is made up of 16 amino acids. As DNA, the CDR3 is TGTGCCAGCAGCTTAGCGGGACAGGGGGCTCGGAATGAGCAGTTCTTC. Amino acids: CASSLAGQGARNEQFF.

The V and J genes are TRBV27 and TRBJ1-4; D unresolved. Trimming pared 3 bases from V and 7 bases from J, leaving 12 bases between. The length of the CDR3 is 14 residues. Germline V gene sequence: CDR1 MNHEY, CDR2 SMNVEV (reference sequence). The CDR3 DNA follows: TGTGCCAGCAGTTTTAGAGGTTCCGGTGAAAAACTGTTTTTT. Translated, it gives CASSFRGSGEKLFF.

V is TRBV19 and J is TRBJ2-3; the D gene is possibly TRBD2 (5 bases). Germline V gene sequence: CDR1 LNHDA, CDR2 SQIVND (reference sequence). Trimming took off 8 bases at V and 4 bases at J, with 16 bases between the two ends. The CDR3 runs 14 residues. The CDR3 DNA is TGTGCCAGTCGCCCCGGGATAGCGTCAGATACGCAGTATTTT. Amino acids: CASRPGIASDTQYF.

V is TRBV19 and J is TRBJ2-5; TRBD2 is a possible D gene (6 bases). Germline CDR1 reads LNHDA; CDR2 reads SQIVND (reference sequence). The CDR3 has 13 residues. V was clipped by 6 bases and J by 5 bases, with 13 bases between them. DNA of the CDR3: TGTGCCAGTAGAGTCGAAGGAGGGGAGACCCAGTACTTC. As protein: CASRVEGGETQYF.

The chain recombines TRBV4-3 with TRBJ2-1, with 11 bases lining up with TRBD2. Germline V gene lookup returns CDR1 LGHNA and CDR2 YSLEER. V shed 1 base and J 5 bases; nucleotides not matched to a gene: 16. The CDR3 has 20 residues. The CDR3, as DNA: TGCGCCAGCAGCCAAGCACACCCTCCTAGCGGGAGGCCGGGGGACAATGAGCAGTTCTTC. Protein sequence: CASSQAHPPSGRPGDNEQFF.

Only one count was recorded for this clone. The chain combines TRBV29-1 with TRBJ2-7; 9 bases fit TRBD1. The ends lost 4 bases at V and 7 bases at J; junction bases unmatched: 8. In germline, CDR1 is SQVTM, CDR2 ANQGSEA. CDR3 size: 13 residues. In DNA, the CDR3 is TGCAGCGTTGGGGGGACAGGGTGGCGGGAGCAGTACTTC. It codes for CSVGGTGWREQYF.

This rearrangement joins TRBV11-3 to TRBJ1-1, with 9 bases that match TRBD1. The CDR3 runs to 16 residues. Germline CDR1 reads SGHNT; CDR2 reads YENEEA. Losses at the gene ends were 5 bases for V and 6 bases for J; bases not matched to a gene: 13. CDR3 DNA: TGTGCCAGCAGCCCTCGAGAGGGACAGGGAAGACCTGAAGCTTTCTTT. It encodes CASSPREGQGRPEAFF.

The chain links TRBV4-2 to TRBJ2-3; D is ambiguous. This CDR3 contains 15 residues. Germline CDR1 reads LGHNA; CDR2 reads YNFKEQ. V lost 3 bases and J 4 bases, leaving 14 bases between the germline ends. CDR3 bases: TGTGCCAGCAGCCAGGCCGATGGCCCGTCAGATACGCAGTATTTT. Translation: CASSQADGPSDTQYF.

This rearrangement joins TRBV7-8 to TRBJ2-2; D is uncertain. V lost 6 bases and J 4 bases, leaving 12 bases between the germline ends. CDR3 size: 14 residues. The germline CDR1 and CDR2 sequences are SGHVS and FQNEAQ. The CDR3 nucleotides read TGTGCCAGCAGAGACGGAAGGGTCACCGGGGAGCTGTTTTTT. As protein: CASRDGRVTGELFF.

In DNA, the CDR3 is TGTGCCAGCAGCGTAGTTTCCGGGAACACCGGGGAGCTGTTTTTT. This codes for CASSVVSGNTGELFF. The rearrangement joins TRBV9 to TRBJ2-2, with D uncertain. Germline V lookup: CDR1 SGDLS, CDR2 YYNGEE. Trimming removed 0 bases at V and 1 base at J, with 7 bases between. This CDR3 has 15 residues.

This sequence joins TRBV4-3 and TRBJ2-3, with a tentative D call TRBD2 (6 bases). The CDR3 runs 15 residues. Trimming stripped 0 bases from V and 4 bases from J, with 11 bases between. From germline, CDR1 is LGHNA and CDR2 YSLEER. CDR3 sequence (DNA): TGCGCCAGCAGCCAAGATGGGAGGATCCCAGATACGCAGTATTTT. Protein sequence: CASSQDGRIPDTQYF.

The chain has TRBV15 and TRBJ2-7, with D perhaps matching TRBD1 (5 bases). V dropped 0 bases and J dropped 3 bases, with 12 bases sitting between them. The CDR3 spans 15 residues. Germline CDR1 reads LNHNV; CDR2 reads YYDKDF (reference sequence). CDR3 loop: CATSRDQGGVYEQYF. In DNA form, the CDR3 reads TGTGCCACCAGCAGAGACCAGGGTGGGGTCTACGAGCAGTACTTC.

The V call is TRBV5-1, the J call TRBJ2-1, with TRBD1 matching over 9 bases. Germline values: CDR1 SGHRS, CDR2 YFSETQ. The CDR3 totals 15 residues. The ends lost 2 bases at V and 5 bases at J; junction bases unmatched: 5. The CDR3 DNA follows: TGCGCCAGCAGCTTACCTGGGACAGGGAACAATGAGCAGTTCTTC. This sequence encodes CASSLPGTGNNEQFF.

The CDR3 DNA reads TGCGCCAGCAGCTCGGGCTATCTAGGAGCCGGGACAGGGGGGTTTGGCCACTCCTACGAGCAGTACTTC. This codes for CASSSGYLGAGTGGFGHSYEQYF. This chain uses TRBV5-1 with TRBJ2-7, with TRBD1 matching 11 bases. With 3 bases clipped from V and 0 bases from J, the junction kept 26 bases outside the gene matches. The CDR3 contains 23 residues. CDR1 and CDR2 (germline): SGHRS, YFSETQ.

The J gene is TRBJ1-5, the V gene TRBV19; 7 positions match TRBD1. With 6 bases clipped from V and 7 bases from J, the junction kept 3 bases outside the gene matches. The CDR3 has 12 amino acids. Germline CDR1 and CDR2: LNHDA and SQIVND (reference sequence). The CDR3 DNA follows: TGTGCCAGTAGAGACAGGGAACAGCCCCAGCATTTT. The encoded protein is CASRDREQPQHF.

V gene TRBV7-9 combines with J gene TRBJ2-2; D might be TRBD2 (5 bases). The CDR3 extends over 17 amino acids. The germline V and J ends were trimmed by 5 bases and 0 bases, with 16 bases remaining between them. Germline values: CDR1 SEHNR, CDR2 FQNEAQ (reference sequence). The CDR3 nucleotides are TGTGCCAGCAGCCCCGGCGGGCCGCAGTCGAACACCGGGGAGCTGTTTTTT. This translates into CASSPGGPQSNTGELFF.

The chain couples TRBV5-1 to TRBJ1-6, with TRBD1 matching over 9 bases. Germline V gene data show CDR1 as SGHRS and CDR2 as YFSETQ. The CDR3 totals 15 residues. The ends lost 4 bases at V and 7 bases at J; junction bases unmatched: 6. The CDR3 DNA is TGCGCCAGCAGCGGGACAGGGATTGAAAATTCACCCCTCCACTTT. Its protein is CASSGTGIENSPLHF.

A single count supports this clone. Here the CDR3 reads CASSIGTEAPYEQYF. CDR3 nucleotides: TGTGCCAGTAGTATAGGTACTGAAGCCCCCTACGAGCAGTACTTC. The chain carries TRBV19 and TRBJ2-7; D not certain. There are 15 residues in the CDR3. Trimming shortened V by 1 base and J by 2 bases, and 12 bases separated the two germline ends. Germline V gene sequence: CDR1 LNHDA, CDR2 SQIVND (reference sequence).

The chain is built from TRBV29-1 and TRBJ2-2; 7 bases are a match to TRBD2. Per the germline V gene, CDR1 is SQVTM and CDR2 is ANQGSEA. This CDR3 is built from 14 residues. V was clipped by 3 bases and J by 7 bases; unmatched bases: 8. The DNA for the CDR3 is TGCAGCGTTGAGGGTGGGAGGGCCGTCGGGGAGCTGTTTTTT. Amino acid sequence: CSVEGGRAVGELFF.

This clone occurred once. The rearrangement uses TRBV11-2 and TRBJ2-2; TRBD1 aligns across 7 bases. The V segment lost 3 bases and the J segment 1 base; nucleotides outside the gene matches: 11. Germline loops: CDR1 SGHAT, CDR2 FQNNGV. The CDR3 is made up of 18 amino acids. CDR3 protein: CASSFRQGSWVNTGELFF. The CDR3 DNA sequence: TGTGCCAGCAGCTTTAGACAGGGTTCTTGGGTGAACACCGGGGAGCTGTTTTTT. The entire variable domain, with the rest obtained from reference TRBV11-2 and TRBJ2-2, is as follows: EAGVAQSPRYKIIEKRQSVAFWCNPISGHATLYWYQQILGQGPKLLIQFQNNGVVDDSQLPKDRFSAERLKGVDSTLKIQPAKLEDSAVYLCASSFRQGSWVNTGELFFGEGSRLTVL.